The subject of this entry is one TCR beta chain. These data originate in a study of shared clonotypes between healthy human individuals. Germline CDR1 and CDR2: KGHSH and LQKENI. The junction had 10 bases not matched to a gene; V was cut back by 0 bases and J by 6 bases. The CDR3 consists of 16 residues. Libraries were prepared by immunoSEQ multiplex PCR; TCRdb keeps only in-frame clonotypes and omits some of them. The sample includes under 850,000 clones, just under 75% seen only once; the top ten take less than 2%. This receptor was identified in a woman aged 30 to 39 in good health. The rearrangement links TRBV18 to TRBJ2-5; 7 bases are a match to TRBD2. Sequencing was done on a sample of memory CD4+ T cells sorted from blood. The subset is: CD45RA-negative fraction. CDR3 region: CASSPPSAGDAKTQYF. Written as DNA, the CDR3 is TGTGCCAGCTCACCACCCAGCGCGGGAGATGCGAAGACCCAGTACTTC.